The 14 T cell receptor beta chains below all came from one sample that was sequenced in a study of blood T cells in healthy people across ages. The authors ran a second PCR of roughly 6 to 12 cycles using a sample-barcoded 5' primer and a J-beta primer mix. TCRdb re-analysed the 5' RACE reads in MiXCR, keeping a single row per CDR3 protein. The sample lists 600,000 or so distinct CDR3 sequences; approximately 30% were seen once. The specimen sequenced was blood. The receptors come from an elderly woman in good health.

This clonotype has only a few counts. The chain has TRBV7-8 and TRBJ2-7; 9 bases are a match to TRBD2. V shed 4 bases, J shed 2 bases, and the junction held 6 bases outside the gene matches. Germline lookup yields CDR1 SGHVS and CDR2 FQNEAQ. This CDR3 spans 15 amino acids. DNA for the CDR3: TGTGCCAGCAGCTCCCGGGCGGGGGGGGCCTACGAGCAGTACTTC. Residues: CASSSRAGGAYEQYF.

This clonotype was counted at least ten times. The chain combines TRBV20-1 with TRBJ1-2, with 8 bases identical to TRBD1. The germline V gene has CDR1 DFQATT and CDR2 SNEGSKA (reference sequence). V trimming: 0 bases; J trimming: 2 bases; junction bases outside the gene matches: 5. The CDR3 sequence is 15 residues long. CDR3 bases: TGCAGTGCTAGAGATAGGAGACAGGGGAACTATGGCTACACCTTC. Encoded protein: CSARDRRQGNYGYTF.

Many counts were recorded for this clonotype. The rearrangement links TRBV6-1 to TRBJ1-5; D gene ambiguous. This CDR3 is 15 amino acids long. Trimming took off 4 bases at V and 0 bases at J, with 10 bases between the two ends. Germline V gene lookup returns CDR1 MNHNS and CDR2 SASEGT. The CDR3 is CASSVGDTSNQPQHF. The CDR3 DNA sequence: TGTGCCAGCAGTGTCGGCGACACTAGCAATCAGCCCCAGCATTTT.

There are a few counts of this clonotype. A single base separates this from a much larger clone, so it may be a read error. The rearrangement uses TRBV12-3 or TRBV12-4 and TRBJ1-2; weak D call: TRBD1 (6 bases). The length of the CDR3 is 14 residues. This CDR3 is CAGSPDRPNYGYTF. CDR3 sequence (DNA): TGTGCCGGCAGCCCGGACAGACCTAACTATGGCTACACCTTC.

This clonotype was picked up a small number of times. The CDR3 nucleotides are TGTGCCAGCAGCTTAGTCCAGGGACCCGGGGAGCTGTTTTTT. It encodes CASSLVQGPGELFF. The gene calls are TRBV7-9 and TRBJ2-2, with D tentatively TRBD1 or TRBD2 (5 bases each). CDR1 is SEHNR and CDR2 is FQNEAQ in the germline V gene (reference sequence). The CDR3 has 14 residues. V lost 1 base to trimming and J lost 6 bases, with 9 bases between them.

The CDR3 sequence: CASKPGQGPGTGELFF. CDR3 DNA: TGTGCCAGCAAGCCAGGACAGGGGCCGGGCACCGGGGAGCTGTTTTTT. The chain links TRBV2 to TRBJ2-2, with 9 bases identical to TRBD1. This CDR3 spans 16 amino acids. Germline lookup yields CDR1 SNHLY and CDR2 FYNNEI. V trimming: 7 bases; J trimming: 4 bases; junction bases outside the gene matches: 10.

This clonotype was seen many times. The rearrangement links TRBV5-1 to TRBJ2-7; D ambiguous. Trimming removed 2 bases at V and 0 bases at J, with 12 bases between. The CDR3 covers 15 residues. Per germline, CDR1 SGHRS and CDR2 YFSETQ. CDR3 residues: CASSFGSTSSYEQYF. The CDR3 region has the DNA TGCGCCAGCAGCTTCGGCTCCACGAGCTCCTACGAGCAGTACTTC.

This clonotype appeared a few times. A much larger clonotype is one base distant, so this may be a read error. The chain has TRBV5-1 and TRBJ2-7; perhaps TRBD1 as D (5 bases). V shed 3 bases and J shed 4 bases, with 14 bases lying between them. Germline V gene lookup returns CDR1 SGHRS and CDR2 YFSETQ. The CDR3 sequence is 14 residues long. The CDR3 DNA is TGCGCCAGCAGCTCGATTCAGGGATGTTACGAGCAGTACTTC. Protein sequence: CASSSIQGCYEQYF.

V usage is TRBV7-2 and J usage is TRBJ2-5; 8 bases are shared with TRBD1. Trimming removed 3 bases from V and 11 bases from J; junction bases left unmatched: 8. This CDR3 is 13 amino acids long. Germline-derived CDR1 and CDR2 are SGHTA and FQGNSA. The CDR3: CASSFRGLGEQYF. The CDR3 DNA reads TGTGCCAGCAGCTTCAGGGGGCTGGGAGAGCAGTACTTC. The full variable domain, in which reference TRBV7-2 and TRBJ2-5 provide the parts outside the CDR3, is GAGVSQSPSNKVTEKGKDVELRCDPISGHTALYWYRQSLGQGLEFLIYFQGNSAPDKSGLPSDRFSAERTGGSVSTLTIQRTQQEDSAVYLCASSFRGLGEQYFGPGTRLLVL.

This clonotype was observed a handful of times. CDR3 sequence reads: CSAPGLAAHNEQYF. The CDR3 DNA is TGCAGTGCTCCAGGACTAGCGGCCCACAATGAGCAGTACTTC. The chain is built from TRBV20-1 and TRBJ2-7, with TRBD2 matching 10 bases. The germline gives CDR1 DFQATT, CDR2 SNEGSKA (reference sequence). Losses at the gene ends were 5 bases for V and 7 bases for J; bases not matched to a gene: 11. This CDR3 is 14 amino acids long.

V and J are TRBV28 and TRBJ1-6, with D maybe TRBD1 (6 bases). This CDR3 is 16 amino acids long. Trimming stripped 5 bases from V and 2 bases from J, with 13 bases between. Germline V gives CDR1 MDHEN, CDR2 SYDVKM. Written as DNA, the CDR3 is TGTGCCAGCAGTGGCCGCGGGGGCACCTATAATTCACCCCTCCACTTT. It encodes CASSGRGGTYNSPLHF.

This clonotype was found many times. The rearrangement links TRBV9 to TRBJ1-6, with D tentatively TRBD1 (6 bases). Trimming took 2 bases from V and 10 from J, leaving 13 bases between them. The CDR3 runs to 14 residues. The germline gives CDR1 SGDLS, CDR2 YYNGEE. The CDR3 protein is CASSVDNRDSPLHF. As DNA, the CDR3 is TGTGCCAGCAGCGTGGACAACAGGGACTCACCCCTCCACTTT. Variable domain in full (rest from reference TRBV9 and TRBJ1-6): DSGVTQTPKHLITATGQRVTLRCSPRSGDLSVYWYQQSLDQGLQFLIQYYNGEERAKGNILERFSAQQFPDLHSELNLSSLELGDSALYFCASSVDNRDSPLHFGNGTRLTVT.

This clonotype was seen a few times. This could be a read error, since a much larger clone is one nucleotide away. CDR3 in amino acids: CATSRVSETQFF. For the CDR3, the DNA is TGTGCCACCAGCAGAGTCTCCGAGACCCAGTTCTTC. The chain links TRBV15 to TRBJ2-1, with D uncertain. The CDR3 spans 12 residues. Germline values: CDR1 LNHNV, CDR2 YYDKDF (reference sequence). V gave up 1 base and J gave up 13 bases, with 11 bases separating them.

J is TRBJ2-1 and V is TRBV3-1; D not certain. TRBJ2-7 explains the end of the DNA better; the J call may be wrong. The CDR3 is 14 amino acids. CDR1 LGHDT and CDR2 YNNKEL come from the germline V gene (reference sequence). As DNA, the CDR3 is TGTGCCAGCAGCTTCGCTGGGTCCTACAATGAGCAGTACTTC. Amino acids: CASSFAGSYNEQYF.